The rows below give T cell receptor beta chains drawn from one sample of a study of cytomegalovirus exposure and HLA in healthy donors. Profiling relied on immunoSEQ multiplex PCR, and the TCRdb table lists in-frame clones only, not all of them. Of fewer than 250,000 clones listed, over 65% are singletons. Source material: PBMCs. Receptors were obtained from a woman between 18 and 29 years old in good health and CMV-seronegative. Both conserved end residues are part of each CDR3. The order of the fields is D gene, clone size, J gene, V gene, CDR3 protein, CDR3 DNA. D genes are given only for firm matches. Not every row has a clone size; where given, it reads once, few, many or a size class.

d_call: .; clone_size: .; j_call: TRBJ1-2; v_call: TRBV5-1; cdr3_aa: CASSLVDRGGYTF; cdr3_nt: TGCGCCAGCAGCTTAGTGGACCGCGGGGGCTACACCTTC
d_call: TRBD1; clone_size: .; j_call: TRBJ1-2; v_call: TRBV6-5; cdr3_aa: CASSRTGGLGYTF; cdr3_nt: TGTGCCAGCAGTAGGACAGGGGGCCTTGGCTACACCTTC
d_call: TRBD1; clone_size: .; j_call: TRBJ1-1; v_call: TRBV7-3; cdr3_aa: CASSPGGSTEAFF; cdr3_nt: TGTGCCAGCAGCCCAGGGGGTTCCACTGAAGCTTTCTTT
d_call: .; clone_size: .; j_call: TRBJ2-3; v_call: TRBV5-4; cdr3_aa: CASSSRTGSTDTQYF; cdr3_nt: TGTGCCAGCAGCTCCCGGACGGGGAGCACAGATACGCAGTATTTT
d_call: .; clone_size: .; j_call: TRBJ1-1; v_call: TRBV7-7; cdr3_aa: CASSRGRGTEAFF; cdr3_nt: TGTGCTAGCAGCCGCGGTCGGGGGACTGAAGCTTTCTTT
d_call: .; clone_size: few; j_call: TRBJ2-7; v_call: TRBV27; cdr3_aa: CASSSWNEQYF; cdr3_nt: TGTGCCAGCAGTTCCTGGAACGAGCAGTACTTC
d_call: TRBD2; clone_size: .; j_call: TRBJ2-1; v_call: TRBV5-1; cdr3_aa: CASKLAGDSYNEQFF; cdr3_nt: TGCGCCAGCAAACTAGCGGGAGATTCGTACAATGAGCAGTTCTTC
d_call: .; clone_size: .; j_call: TRBJ1-5; v_call: TRBV30; cdr3_aa: CAWSPKGQPQHF; cdr3_nt: TGTGCCTGGAGCCCGAAGGGACAGCCCCAGCATTTT
d_call: .; clone_size: once; j_call: TRBJ2-7; v_call: TRBV4-1; cdr3_aa: CASSQVAGNPYEQYF; cdr3_nt: TGCGCCAGCAGCCAAGTGGCAGGGAACCCCTACGAGCAGTACTTC
d_call: .; clone_size: .; j_call: TRBJ1-1; v_call: TRBV5-1; cdr3_aa: CASSLLGGMNTEAFF; cdr3_nt: TGCGCCAGCAGCTTGCTAGGCGGGATGAACACTGAAGCTTTCTTT
d_call: .; clone_size: .; j_call: TRBJ2-7; v_call: TRBV7-7; cdr3_aa: CASSLAGAQGEQYF; cdr3_nt: TGTGCCAGCAGCTTAGCAGGGGCGCAGGGCGAGCAGTACTTC
d_call: TRBD1; clone_size: .; j_call: TRBJ1-3; v_call: TRBV13; cdr3_aa: CASSRDRAYTIYF; cdr3_nt: TGTGCCAGCAGCAGGGACAGAGCGTACACCATATATTTT
d_call: .; clone_size: .; j_call: TRBJ2-7; v_call: TRBV11-1; cdr3_aa: CASSLGMGRVYEQYF; cdr3_nt: TGTGCCAGCAGCTTGGGAATGGGTAGGGTGTACGAGCAGTACTTC
d_call: TRBD1; clone_size: .; j_call: TRBJ1-2; v_call: TRBV6-1; cdr3_aa: CASRSRDSTYGYTF; cdr3_nt: TGTGCCAGCAGGTCACGGGACAGTACCTATGGCTACACCTTC
d_call: .; clone_size: .; j_call: TRBJ1-3; v_call: TRBV25-1; cdr3_aa: CASSESRNTIYF; cdr3_nt: TGTGCCAGCAGTGAAAGCAGAAACACCATATATTTT
d_call: TRBD1; clone_size: once; j_call: TRBJ1-3; v_call: TRBV30; cdr3_aa: CAWRDLWDRYSGNTIYF; cdr3_nt: TGTGCCTGGAGGGACCTCTGGGACAGATACTCTGGAAACACCATATATTTT
d_call: .; clone_size: .; j_call: TRBJ1-5; v_call: TRBV30; cdr3_aa: CAWSVGGRSQPQHF; cdr3_nt: TGTGCCTGGAGTGTGGGGGGGCGTTCTCAGCCCCAGCATTTT
d_call: .; clone_size: .; j_call: TRBJ1-1; v_call: TRBV30; cdr3_aa: CAWSRGVGDTEAFF; cdr3_nt: TGTGCCTGGAGCAGGGGCGTGGGGGACACTGAAGCTTTCTTT
d_call: .; clone_size: few; j_call: TRBJ1-1; v_call: TRBV5-1; cdr3_aa: CASSLRNTEAFF; cdr3_nt: TGCGCCAGCTCCCTCCGGAACACTGAAGCTTTCTTT
d_call: .; clone_size: .; j_call: TRBJ2-1; v_call: TRBV6-6; cdr3_aa: CASSFATQGFLNEQFF; cdr3_nt: TGTGCCAGCAGTTTCGCTACGCAGGGATTCCTAAATGAGCAGTTCTTC
d_call: TRBD1; clone_size: .; j_call: TRBJ2-7; v_call: TRBV14; cdr3_aa: CASSRLAGTGQDEQYF; cdr3_nt: TGTGCCAGCAGCCGCCTCGCCGGGACAGGGCAGGACGAGCAGTACTTC
d_call: TRBD1; clone_size: .; j_call: TRBJ1-5; v_call: TRBV15; cdr3_aa: CATSPTGGSNQPQHF; cdr3_nt: TGTGCCACCAGCCCGACAGGGGGGAGCAATCAGCCCCAGCATTTT
d_call: TRBD2; clone_size: .; j_call: TRBJ2-7; v_call: TRBV2; cdr3_aa: CASSDWTSSEQYF; cdr3_nt: TGTGCCAGCAGCGACTGGACTAGCTCCGAGCAGTACTTC
d_call: .; clone_size: .; j_call: TRBJ1-1; v_call: TRBV7-9; cdr3_aa: CASSFDKETEAFF; cdr3_nt: TGTGCCAGCAGCTTTGATAAAGAAACTGAAGCTTTCTTT
d_call: TRBD1; clone_size: .; j_call: TRBJ1-2; v_call: TRBV28; cdr3_aa: CASTDRGSGGYTF; cdr3_nt: TGTGCCAGCACTGACAGGGGCAGCGGGGGCTACACCTTC
d_call: TRBD2; clone_size: .; j_call: TRBJ2-7; v_call: TRBV27; cdr3_aa: CASSRAGALSYEQYF; cdr3_nt: TGTGCCAGCAGTAGAGCGGGAGCCCTCTCCTACGAGCAGTACTTC
d_call: TRBD1; clone_size: .; j_call: TRBJ1-1; v_call: TRBV9; cdr3_aa: CASSVDREDGAFF; cdr3_nt: TGTGCCAGCAGCGTCGACAGGGAAGACGGAGCTTTCTTT
d_call: .; clone_size: once; j_call: TRBJ2-1; v_call: TRBV2; cdr3_aa: CASTPDRYRSYNEQFF; cdr3_nt: TGTGCCAGCACCCCGGACCGTTATCGGTCCTACAATGAGCAGTTCTTC
d_call: TRBD1; clone_size: .; j_call: TRBJ1-3; v_call: TRBV13; cdr3_aa: CASSFGQGRIPIYF; cdr3_nt: TGTGCCAGCAGCTTTGGACAGGGCCGGATCCCCATATATTTT
d_call: .; clone_size: .; j_call: TRBJ1-2; v_call: TRBV27; cdr3_aa: CASSLNVPGYYGYTF; cdr3_nt: TGTGCCAGCAGTTTAAATGTTCCGGGGTACTATGGCTACACCTTC
d_call: .; clone_size: .; j_call: TRBJ2-1; v_call: TRBV30; cdr3_aa: CAWTLAGDEQFF; cdr3_nt: TGTGCCTGGACTTTGGCTGGGGATGAGCAGTTCTTC
d_call: .; clone_size: .; j_call: TRBJ1-1; v_call: TRBV6-5; cdr3_aa: CAVQGNTEAFF; cdr3_nt: TGTGCAGTGCAGGGGAACACTGAAGCTTTCTTT
d_call: .; clone_size: .; j_call: TRBJ2-7; v_call: TRBV28; cdr3_aa: CASMDAVVSYEQYF; cdr3_nt: TGTGCCAGCATGGATGCAGTGGTCTCCTACGAGCAGTACTTC
d_call: TRBD1; clone_size: .; j_call: TRBJ1-2; v_call: TRBV6-5; cdr3_aa: CASSPGTGGGGYTF; cdr3_nt: TGTGCCAGCAGTCCCGGGACAGGGGGTGGTGGCTACACCTTC
d_call: TRBD1; clone_size: few; j_call: TRBJ2-5; v_call: TRBV9; cdr3_aa: CASSEGTGGLETQYF; cdr3_nt: TGTGCCAGCAGCGAGGGGACAGGGGGTTTGGAGACCCAGTACTTC
d_call: TRBD1; clone_size: .; j_call: TRBJ1-2; v_call: TRBV2; cdr3_aa: CASTTTGRDGYTF; cdr3_nt: TGTGCCAGCACCACGACAGGGCGGGACGGCTACACCTTC
d_call: TRBD2; clone_size: .; j_call: TRBJ2-1; v_call: TRBV29-1; cdr3_aa: CSVTTSGGSYNEQFF; cdr3_nt: TGCAGCGTGACAACTAGCGGGGGCTCCTACAATGAGCAGTTCTTC
d_call: .; clone_size: once; j_call: TRBJ2-7; v_call: TRBV28; cdr3_aa: CASSLRDIYEQYF; cdr3_nt: TGTGCCAGCAGTTTAAGGGACATCTACGAGCAGTACTTC
d_call: TRBD1; clone_size: .; j_call: TRBJ1-2; v_call: TRBV11-3; cdr3_aa: CASSLLRTGSFYGYTF; cdr3_nt: TGTGCCAGCAGCTTATTACGGACAGGGAGCTTTTATGGCTACACCTTC
d_call: .; clone_size: once; j_call: TRBJ2-1; v_call: TRBV11-2; cdr3_aa: CASSLRGMHWSSYNEQFF; cdr3_nt: TGTGCCAGCAGCTTAAGAGGAATGCATTGGAGCTCCTACAATGAGCAGTTCTTC
d_call: .; clone_size: .; j_call: TRBJ1-4; v_call: TRBV27; cdr3_aa: CASSWTVATNEKLFF; cdr3_nt: TGTGCCAGCAGTTGGACGGTGGCAACTAATGAAAAACTGTTTTTT